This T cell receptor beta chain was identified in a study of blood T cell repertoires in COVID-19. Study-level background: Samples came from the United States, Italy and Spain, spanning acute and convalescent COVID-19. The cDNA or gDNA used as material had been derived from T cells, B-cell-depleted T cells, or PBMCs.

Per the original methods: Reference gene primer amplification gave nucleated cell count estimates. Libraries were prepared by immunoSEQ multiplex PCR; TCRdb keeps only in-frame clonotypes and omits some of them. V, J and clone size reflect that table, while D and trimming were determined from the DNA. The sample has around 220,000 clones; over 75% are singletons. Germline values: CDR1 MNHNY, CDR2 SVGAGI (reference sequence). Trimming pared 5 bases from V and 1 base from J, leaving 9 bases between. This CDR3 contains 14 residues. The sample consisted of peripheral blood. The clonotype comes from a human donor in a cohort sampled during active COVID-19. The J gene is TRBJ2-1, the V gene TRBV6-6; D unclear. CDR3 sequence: CASSGLVSYNEQFF. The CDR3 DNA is TGTGCCAGCAGTGGCCTCGTTTCCTACAATGAGCAGTTCTTC.